This T cell receptor (beta chain) was sequenced during a study of control samples from healthy donors and cancer patients. Some clones are missing from TCRdb's copy, which holds only in-frame ones; the method was immunoSEQ multiplex PCR. Seen here are some 130,000 clones, about nine tenths observed once, and the top ten hold approximately 8%. The germline CDR1 and CDR2 sequences are MDHEN and SYDVKM. V lost 5 bases, J lost 8 bases, and 21 bases lay in between. The CDR3 contains 16 residues. Sequencing was carried out using PBMCs. The gene calls are TRBV28 and TRBJ1-4; D is undetermined. The source is a man aged 50 to 60 with head and neck cancer. CDR3 amino acids: CASSPSLALPGEKLFF. CDR3 in DNA: TGTGCCAGCAGTCCAAGTCTAGCCCTCCCGGGCGAAAAACTGTTTTTT. Combining the CDR3 with reference TRBV28 and TRBJ1-4 gives the whole variable domain DVKVTQSSRYLVKRTGEKVFLECVQDMDHENMFWYRQDPGLGLRLIYFSYDVKMKEKGDIPEGYSVSREKKERFSLILESASTNQTSMYLCASSPSLALPGEKLFFGSGTQLSVL.